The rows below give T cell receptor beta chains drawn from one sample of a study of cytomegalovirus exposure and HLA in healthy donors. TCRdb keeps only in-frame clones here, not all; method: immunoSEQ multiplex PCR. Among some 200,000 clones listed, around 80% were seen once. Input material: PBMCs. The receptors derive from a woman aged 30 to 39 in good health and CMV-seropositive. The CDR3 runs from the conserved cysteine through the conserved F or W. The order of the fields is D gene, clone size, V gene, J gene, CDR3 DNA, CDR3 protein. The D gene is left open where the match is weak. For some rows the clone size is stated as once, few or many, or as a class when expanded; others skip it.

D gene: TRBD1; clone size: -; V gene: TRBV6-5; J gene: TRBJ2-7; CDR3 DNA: TGTGCCAGCAGTTACCACGGGACAGGGTTCAACGAGCAGTACTTC; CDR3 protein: CASSYHGTGFNEQYF
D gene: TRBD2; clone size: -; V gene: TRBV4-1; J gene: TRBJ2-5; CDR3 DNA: TGCGCCAGCAGCCTTGAGGGACTAGCGGGAGGGCAAGAGACCCAGTACTTC; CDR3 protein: CASSLEGLAGGQETQYF
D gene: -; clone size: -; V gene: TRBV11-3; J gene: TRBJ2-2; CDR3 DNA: TGTGCCAGCAGCTTAGAAGCAAACACCGGGGAGCTGTTTTTT; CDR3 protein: CASSLEANTGELFF
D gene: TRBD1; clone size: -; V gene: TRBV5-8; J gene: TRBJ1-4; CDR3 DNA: TGTGCCAGCAGCTTGGGGACAGGGGGTGAAAAACTGTTTTTT; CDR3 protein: CASSLGTGGEKLFF
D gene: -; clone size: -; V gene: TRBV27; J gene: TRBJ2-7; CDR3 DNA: TGTGCCAGCAGTCCAGGGGGGAGATTCTACGAGCAGTACTTC; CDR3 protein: CASSPGGRFYEQYF
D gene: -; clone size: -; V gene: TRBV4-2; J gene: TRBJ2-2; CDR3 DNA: TGTGCCAGCAGCCAGGCCAAGTATTCGGGCGGGGAGCTGTTTTTT; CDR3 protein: CASSQAKYSGGELFF
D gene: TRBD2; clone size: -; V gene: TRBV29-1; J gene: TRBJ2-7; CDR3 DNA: TGCAGCGTTGTACTAGCGGGAGTCGTGAACGAGCAGTACTTC; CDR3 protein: CSVVLAGVVNEQYF
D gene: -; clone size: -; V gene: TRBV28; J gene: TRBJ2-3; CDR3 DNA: TGTGCCAGCAGTCACCTCACCACTAGCACAGATACGCAGTATTTT; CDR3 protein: CASSHLTTSTDTQYF
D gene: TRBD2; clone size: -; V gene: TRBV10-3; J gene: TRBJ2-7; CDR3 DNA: TGTGCCATCGGGCTAGCGGGAGGGCCCGCGCAGTACTTC; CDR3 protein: CAIGLAGGPAQYF
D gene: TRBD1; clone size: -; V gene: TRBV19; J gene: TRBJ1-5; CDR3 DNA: TGTGCCAGTAGTCTCGACAGGGTCAATCAGCCCCAGCATTTT; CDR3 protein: CASSLDRVNQPQHF
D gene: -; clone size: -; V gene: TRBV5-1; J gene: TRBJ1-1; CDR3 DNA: TGCGCCAGCAGCTTGGGCCGAATCACGGACACTGAAGCTTTCTTT; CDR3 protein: CASSLGRITDTEAFF
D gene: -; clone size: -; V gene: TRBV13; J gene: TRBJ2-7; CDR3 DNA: TGTGCCAGCAGCTTAGTCCGATCAGGGGTAGGGGAGCAGTACTTC; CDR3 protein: CASSLVRSGVGEQYF
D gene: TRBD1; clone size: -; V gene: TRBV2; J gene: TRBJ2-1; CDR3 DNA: TGTGCCAGCAGTCGGGTGACAGGGGCGAGGAATGAGCAGTTCTTC; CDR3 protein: CASSRVTGARNEQFF
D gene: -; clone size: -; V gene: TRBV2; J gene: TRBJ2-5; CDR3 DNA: TGTGCCAGCAGTGAGGCGGGGCCAGGAAAAGAGACCCAGTACTTC; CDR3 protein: CASSEAGPGKETQYF
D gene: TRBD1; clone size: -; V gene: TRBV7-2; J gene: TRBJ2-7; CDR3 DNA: TGTGCCAGCAGCTTAGACAGGGGCCACTCCTACGAGCAGTACTTC; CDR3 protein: CASSLDRGHSYEQYF
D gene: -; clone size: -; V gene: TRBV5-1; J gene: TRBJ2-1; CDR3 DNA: TGCGCCAGCAGCTTCGGGAGCTCCTACAATGAGCAGTTCTTC; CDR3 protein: CASSFGSSYNEQFF
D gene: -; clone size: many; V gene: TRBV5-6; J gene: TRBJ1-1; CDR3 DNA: TGTGCCAGCAGCCCCTCGGGGGGGGCGGGGGGCACTGAAGCTTTCTTT; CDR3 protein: CASSPSGGAGGTEAFF